This TCR beta chain is drawn from a study of blood T cell repertoires in COVID-19. Study-level background: Acute-phase and convalescent COVID-19 samples originated in the United States, Italy and Spain. T cells, B-cell-depleted T cells, or PBMCs supplied cDNA or gDNA.

This clone was found a few times. In the source study's methods: Amplifying reference gene primers gave estimates of nucleated cell counts. Produced via immunoSEQ multiplex PCR; TCRdb's table is partial and in-frame only. V, J and clone size are those of that table, while D and trimming were read from the DNA. Of about 140,000 clones listed, 80% to 85% are singletons. V was pared by 3 bases and J by 4 bases, with 5 bases of the junction left unmatched. The CDR3 extends over 14 amino acids. Germline assignment: CDR1 MDHEN and CDR2 SYDVKM. Sequencing used peripheral blood. This sequence joins TRBV28 and TRBJ1-2, with TRBD1 matching over 7 bases. The TCR sequence derives from a woman older than 75 with acute or convalescent COVID-19. In DNA, the CDR3 is TGTGCCAGCAGTTTGGTAGGGGGCATCTATGGCTACACCTTC. Protein sequence: CASSLVGGIYGYTF.